This note documents a single T cell receptor beta chain sequence. Clones were read by immunoSEQ multiplex PCR, and TCRdb kept only the in-frame ones, dropping some. The sample includes 250,000 to 300,000 clones, approximately 89% of them seen just once. The data were taken from a study of blood T cell repertoires in COVID-19. Germline V CDR1 and CDR2: MDHEN, SYDVKM. CDR3 length: 13 amino acids. The TCR sequence derives from a woman in her 70s with COVID-19, enrolled during active disease. The sequencing sample was made of peripheral blood. The V and J genes are TRBV28 and TRBJ1-5; 9 bases map to TRBD1. CDR3 in DNA: TGTGCGACGACAGGGGGTGTCAATCAGCCCCAGCATTTT. The encoded protein is CATTGGVNQPQHF.